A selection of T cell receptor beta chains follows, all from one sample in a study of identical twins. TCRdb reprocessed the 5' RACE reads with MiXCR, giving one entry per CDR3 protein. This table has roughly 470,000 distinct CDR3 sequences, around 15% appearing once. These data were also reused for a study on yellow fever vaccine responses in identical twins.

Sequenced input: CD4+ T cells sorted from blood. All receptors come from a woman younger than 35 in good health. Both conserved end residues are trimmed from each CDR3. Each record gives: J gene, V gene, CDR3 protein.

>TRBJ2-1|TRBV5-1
ASSDNRGSEQF
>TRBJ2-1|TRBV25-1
ASSDFFHEQF
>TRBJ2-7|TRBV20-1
SARDLTRLYEQY
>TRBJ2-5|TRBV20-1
SASSGTSGTETQY
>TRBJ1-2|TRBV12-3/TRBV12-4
ASSLPYDYGYT
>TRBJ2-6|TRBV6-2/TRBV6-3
ASSMGQGAPGGANVLT
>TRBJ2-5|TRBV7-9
ASSLSGSGETQY
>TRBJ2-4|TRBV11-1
ASSLEASGAKNIQY
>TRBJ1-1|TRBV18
ASSPVNRGTTEAF
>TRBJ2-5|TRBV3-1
ASSPPGRKETQY
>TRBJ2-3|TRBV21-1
AGRRGGLLLTDTQY
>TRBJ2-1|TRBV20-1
SARDSFSSYNEQF
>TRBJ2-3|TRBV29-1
SVGITSGDTQY
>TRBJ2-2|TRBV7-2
ASSSGTVLMGELF
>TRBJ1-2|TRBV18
ASSPKDRADYGYT
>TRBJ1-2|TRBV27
ASSIRGGGYT
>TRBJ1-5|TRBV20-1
SASAGEGNQPQH
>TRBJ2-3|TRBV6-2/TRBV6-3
ASTPDAYTDTQY
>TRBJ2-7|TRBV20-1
SAEAPRGQTYEQY
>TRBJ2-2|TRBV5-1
ASSSTTSDSTGELF
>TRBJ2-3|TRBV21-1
ASSKAQKDRDSLTSGRRYTQY
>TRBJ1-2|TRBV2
ASSEAGRGYT
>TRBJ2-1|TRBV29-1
SPPPNREAYNEQF
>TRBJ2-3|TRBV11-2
ASRKGGTDTQY
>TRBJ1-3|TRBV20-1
SARGGGNTIY
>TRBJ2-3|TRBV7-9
ASTLFKTGLLIDTQY
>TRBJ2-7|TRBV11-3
ASSFGPGQGRYEQY
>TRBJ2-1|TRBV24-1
ATSDPQGAHYNEQF
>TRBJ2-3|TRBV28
ASRMDSPTDTQY
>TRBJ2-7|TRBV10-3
AVASGSYEQY
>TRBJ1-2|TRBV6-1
ASSEAPFRGEGYT
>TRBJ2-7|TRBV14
ASSPSARKEQY
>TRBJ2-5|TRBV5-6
ASSPGTGDGEETQY
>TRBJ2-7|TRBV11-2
ASSDGRGSYEQY
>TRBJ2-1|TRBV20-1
SAGRRHEQF
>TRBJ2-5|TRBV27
ASSLGQTYQETQY
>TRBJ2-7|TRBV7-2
ASSFTAGGRYEQY
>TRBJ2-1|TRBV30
AWASSYNEQF
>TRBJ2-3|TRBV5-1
ASSPQGARDTQY
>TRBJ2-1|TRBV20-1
SARGPLAGDFTYNEQF
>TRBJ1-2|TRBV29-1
SVWTVDGYT
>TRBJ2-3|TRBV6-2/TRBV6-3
ASSSVAGAGTDTQY
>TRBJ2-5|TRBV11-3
ASSRGEGAGETQY
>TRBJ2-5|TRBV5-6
ASSFQVWAADRLQETQY
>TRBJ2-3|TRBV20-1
SASGGGRADTQY
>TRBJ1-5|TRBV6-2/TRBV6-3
ASRPGFNQPQH
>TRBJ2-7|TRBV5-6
ASRPRGQGTEQY
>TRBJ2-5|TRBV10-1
ASSEGAKVKETQY
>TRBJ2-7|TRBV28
ASTPGTGSYEQY
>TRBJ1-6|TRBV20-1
SARTGNSPLH
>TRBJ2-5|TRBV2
ATGPQY
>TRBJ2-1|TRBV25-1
ANSTVPNEQF
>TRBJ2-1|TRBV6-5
ASSGAGEQF